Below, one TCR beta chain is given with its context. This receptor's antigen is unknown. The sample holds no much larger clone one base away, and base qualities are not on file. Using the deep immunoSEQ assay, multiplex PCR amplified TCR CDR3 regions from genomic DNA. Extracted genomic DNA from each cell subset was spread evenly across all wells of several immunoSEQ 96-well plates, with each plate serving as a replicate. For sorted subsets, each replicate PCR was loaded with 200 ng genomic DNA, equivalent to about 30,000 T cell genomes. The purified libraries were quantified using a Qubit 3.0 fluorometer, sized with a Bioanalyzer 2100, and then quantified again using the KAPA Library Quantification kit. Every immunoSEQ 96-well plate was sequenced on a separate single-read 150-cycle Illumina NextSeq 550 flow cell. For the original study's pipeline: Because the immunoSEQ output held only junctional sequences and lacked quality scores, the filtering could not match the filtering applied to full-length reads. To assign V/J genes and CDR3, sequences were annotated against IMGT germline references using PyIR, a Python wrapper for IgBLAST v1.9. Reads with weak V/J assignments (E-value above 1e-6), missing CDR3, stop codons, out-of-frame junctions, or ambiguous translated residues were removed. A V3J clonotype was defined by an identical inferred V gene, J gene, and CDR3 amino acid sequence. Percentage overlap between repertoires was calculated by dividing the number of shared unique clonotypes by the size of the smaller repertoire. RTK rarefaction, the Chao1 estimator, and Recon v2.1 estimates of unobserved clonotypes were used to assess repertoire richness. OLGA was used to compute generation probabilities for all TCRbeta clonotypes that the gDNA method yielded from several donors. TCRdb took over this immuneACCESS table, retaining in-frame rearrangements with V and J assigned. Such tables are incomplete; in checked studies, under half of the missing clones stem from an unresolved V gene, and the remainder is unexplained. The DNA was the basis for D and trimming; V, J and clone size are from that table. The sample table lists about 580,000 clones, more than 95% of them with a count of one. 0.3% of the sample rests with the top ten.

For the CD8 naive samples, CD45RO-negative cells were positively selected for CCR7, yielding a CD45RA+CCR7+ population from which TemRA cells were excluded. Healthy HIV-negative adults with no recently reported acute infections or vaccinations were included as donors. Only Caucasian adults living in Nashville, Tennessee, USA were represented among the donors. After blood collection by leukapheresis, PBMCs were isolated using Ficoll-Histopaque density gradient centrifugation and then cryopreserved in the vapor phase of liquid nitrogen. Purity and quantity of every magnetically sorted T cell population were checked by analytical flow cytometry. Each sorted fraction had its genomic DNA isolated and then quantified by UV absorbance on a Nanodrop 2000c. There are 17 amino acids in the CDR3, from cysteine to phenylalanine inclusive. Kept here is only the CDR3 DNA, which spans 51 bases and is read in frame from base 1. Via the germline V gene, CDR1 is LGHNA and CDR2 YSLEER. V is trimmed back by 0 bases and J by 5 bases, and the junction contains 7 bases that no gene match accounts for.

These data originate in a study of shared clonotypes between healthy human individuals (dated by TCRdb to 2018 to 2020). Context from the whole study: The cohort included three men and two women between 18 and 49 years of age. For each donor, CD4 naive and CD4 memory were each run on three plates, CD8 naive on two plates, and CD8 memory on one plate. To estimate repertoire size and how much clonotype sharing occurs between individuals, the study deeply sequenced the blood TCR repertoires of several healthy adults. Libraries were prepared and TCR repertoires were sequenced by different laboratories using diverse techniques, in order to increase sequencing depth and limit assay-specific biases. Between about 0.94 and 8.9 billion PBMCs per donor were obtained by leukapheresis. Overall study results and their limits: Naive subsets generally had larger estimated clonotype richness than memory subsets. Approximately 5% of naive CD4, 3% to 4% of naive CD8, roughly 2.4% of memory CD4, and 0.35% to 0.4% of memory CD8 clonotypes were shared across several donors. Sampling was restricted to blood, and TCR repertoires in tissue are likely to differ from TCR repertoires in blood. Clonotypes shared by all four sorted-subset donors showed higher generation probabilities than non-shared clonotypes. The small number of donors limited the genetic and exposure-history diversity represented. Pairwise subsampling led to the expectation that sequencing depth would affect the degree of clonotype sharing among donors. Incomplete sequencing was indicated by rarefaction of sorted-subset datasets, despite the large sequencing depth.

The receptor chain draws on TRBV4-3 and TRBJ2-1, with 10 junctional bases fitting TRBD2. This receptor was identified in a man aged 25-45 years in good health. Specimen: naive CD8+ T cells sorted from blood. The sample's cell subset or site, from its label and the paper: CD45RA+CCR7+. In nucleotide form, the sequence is TGCGCCAGCAGCCAAGACCGAGCGGGAGGGCCAAACAATGAGCAGTTCTTC. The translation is CASSQDRAGGPNNEQFF.